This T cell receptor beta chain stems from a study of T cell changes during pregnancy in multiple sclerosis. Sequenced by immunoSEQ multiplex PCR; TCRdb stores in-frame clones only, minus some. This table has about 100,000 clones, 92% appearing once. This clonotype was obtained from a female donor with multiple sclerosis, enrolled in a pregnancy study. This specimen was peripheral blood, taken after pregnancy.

CDR3 in amino acids: CASSLTSLSYEQYF. CDR3 nucleotides: TGTGCCAGCAGTTTAACTAGCCTCTCCTACGAGCAGTACTTC. This chain links TRBV27 with TRBJ2-7; a possible D gene is TRBD2 (6 bases). V was trimmed by 2 bases and J by 0 bases, leaving 8 bases between them. Germline CDR1 MNHEY, CDR2 SMNVEV (reference sequence). The CDR3 covers 14 residues.